This T cell receptor beta chain appears in the sequencing data of a study of cytomegalovirus exposure and HLA in healthy donors. The study's findings and limits: Analysis performed later showed TCR beta chains linked to HLA being more clonally expanded than equally common others.

Trimming left V 7 bases short and J 2 bases short, with 8 bases between. The CDR3 is 12 amino acids. CDR1 is PRHDT and CDR2 is FYEKMQ in the germline V gene (reference sequence). PCR amplification relied on 60 Vbeta primers (plus 13 Jbeta primers). Produced via immunoSEQ multiplex PCR; TCRdb's table is partial and in-frame only. The sample carries around 150,000 clones, around four fifths recorded once. On this clone itself: The target antigen is unknown.

The chain carries TRBV13 and TRBJ1-1, with D perhaps TRBD1 (5 bases). The sample comprised PBMCs. This clonotype was sampled from a woman under 30 in good health and CMV-seronegative. Here the CDR3 reads CASTGINTEAFF. CDR3 in DNA: TGTGCCAGCACAGGGATCAACACTGAAGCTTTCTTT.